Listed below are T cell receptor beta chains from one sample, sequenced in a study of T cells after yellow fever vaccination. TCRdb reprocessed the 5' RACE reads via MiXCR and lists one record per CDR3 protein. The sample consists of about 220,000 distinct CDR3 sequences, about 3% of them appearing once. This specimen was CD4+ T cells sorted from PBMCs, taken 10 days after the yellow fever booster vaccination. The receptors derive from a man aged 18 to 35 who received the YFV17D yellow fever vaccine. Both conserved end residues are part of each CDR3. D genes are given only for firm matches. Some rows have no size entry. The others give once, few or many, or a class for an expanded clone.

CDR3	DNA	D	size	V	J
CASSLDRLADTQYF	TGTGCCAGCAGCTTAGATCGCCTAGCAGATACGCAGTATTTT	NA	many	TRBV11-3	TRBJ2-3
CASSSTGIGQPQHF	TGTGCCAGCAGCTCGACAGGGATCGGGCAGCCCCAGCATTTT	TRBD1	many	TRBV7-9	TRBJ1-5
CASSLNPRDTEAFF	TGTGCCAGCAGCTTAAATCCCCGGGACACTGAAGCTTTCTTT	NA	many	TRBV7-3	TRBJ1-1
CASSTYRGREETQYF	TGTGCCAGCAGCACTTACAGGGGGCGCGAGGAGACCCAGTACTTC	TRBD1	few	TRBV12-3/TRBV12-4	TRBJ2-5
CASSEMVDTDTQYF	TGTGCCAGCAGTGAAATGGTGGACACAGATACGCAGTATTTT	NA	few	TRBV6-1	TRBJ2-3
CASEDLDRGGTEAFF	TGTGCCAGCGAAGATTTGGACAGGGGTGGCACTGAAGCTTTCTTT	TRBD1	many	TRBV6-6	TRBJ1-1
CASSFRTSGDNEQFF	TGTGCCAGCAGCTTTCGGACTAGCGGGGACAATGAGCAGTTCTTC	TRBD2	few	TRBV7-2	TRBJ2-1
CASSYDARGGRGDTQYF	TGTGCCAGCAGTTACGACGCGCGGGGGGGCCGGGGAGATACGCAGTATTTT	TRBD2	few	TRBV6-2/TRBV6-3	TRBJ2-3
CASSFTGAGETQYF	TGTGCCAGCAGCTTCACAGGGGCCGGGGAGACCCAGTACTTC	TRBD1	many	TRBV7-8	TRBJ2-5
CASSPWGGSDTEAFF	TGCGCCAGCAGCCCTTGGGGAGGGAGTGACACTGAAGCTTTCTTT	NA	many	TRBV5-1	TRBJ1-1
CASSILKGAAGYTF	TGTGCCAGTAGTATTTTAAAGGGGGCGGCTGGCTACACCTTC	TRBD1	few	TRBV19	TRBJ1-2
CSAPRGSQETQYF	TGCAGTGCTCCACGGGGGAGCCAAGAGACCCAGTACTTC	NA	many	TRBV20-1	TRBJ2-5
CASSQDGTVLGNTIYF	TGTGCCAGCAGCCAAGACGGGACAGTGCTTGGAAACACCATATATTTT	TRBD1	many	TRBV4-2	TRBJ1-3
CASSHPNGGLYGYTF	TGTGCCAGCAGCCACCCAAACGGGGGACTCTATGGCTACACCTTC	NA	NA	TRBV3-1	TRBJ1-2
CASSLVAGDTEAFF	TGCGCCAGCAGCTTGGTGGCAGGTGACACTGAAGCTTTCTTT	NA	few	TRBV5-1	TRBJ1-1
CASSTGAQNQPQHF	TGTGCCAGTAGTACCGGGGCCCAGAATCAGCCCCAGCATTTT	NA	many	TRBV6-2/TRBV6-3	TRBJ1-5
CASSQGPGLVWGNIQYF	TGCGCCAGCAGCCAAGGTCCAGGTCTGGTGTGGGGAAACATTCAGTACTTC	NA	many	TRBV4-3	TRBJ2-4
CSARAGTGYTEAFF	TGCAGTGCTAGGGCCGGGACAGGATACACTGAAGCTTTCTTT	TRBD1	NA	TRBV20-1	TRBJ1-1
CASSYLPPPGDQPQHF	TGTGCCAGCAGTTACCTGCCCCCGCCAGGGGATCAGCCCCAGCATTTT	NA	NA	TRBV6-2/TRBV6-3	TRBJ1-5
CSVGTGGSGANVLTF	TGCAGCGTTGGGACAGGGGGCTCTGGGGCCAACGTCCTGACTTTC	TRBD1	few	TRBV29-1	TRBJ2-6
CASSRQVQETQYF	TGTGCCAGCAGCCGCCAGGTCCAAGAGACCCAGTACTTC	NA	many	TRBV7-2	TRBJ2-5
CASGSSGGLETQYF	TGTGCCAGCGGCTCTAGCGGGGGCTTGGAGACCCAGTACTTC	TRBD2	NA	TRBV2	TRBJ2-5
CASSSSDRLATGYTF	TGTGCCAGTAGTTCTTCCGACAGGCTGGCTACTGGCTACACCTTC	NA	few	TRBV19	TRBJ1-2
CASSFGLAGIADTQYF	TGCGCCAGCAGCTTTGGGCTAGCGGGGATCGCAGATACGCAGTATTTT	TRBD2	many	TRBV5-1	TRBJ2-3
CSAGRGSYEQYF	TGCAGCGCCGGTCGCGGCAGCTACGAGCAGTACTTC	NA	many	TRBV29-1	TRBJ2-7
CASIRFKGAGNTEAFF	TGTGCCAGTATTCGGTTCAAGGGGGCGGGGAACACTGAAGCTTTCTTT	TRBD1	few	TRBV19	TRBJ1-1
CASSKGTGGGDTQYF	TGCGCCAGCAGCAAAGGGACAGGGGGAGGAGATACGCAGTATTTT	TRBD1	many	TRBV5-1	TRBJ2-3
CASSLAQSPNTEAFF	TGTGCCAGCAGCTTAGCGCAGAGCCCGAACACTGAAGCTTTCTTT	NA	many	TRBV7-6	TRBJ1-1
CASSTRQSGEKTQYF	TGTGCCAGTAGTACCCGTCAGTCTGGGGAAAAGACCCAGTACTTC	NA	few	TRBV19	TRBJ2-5
CAWSMGQSEQYF	TGTGCCTGGAGTATGGGACAGTCCGAGCAGTACTTC	TRBD1	NA	TRBV30	TRBJ2-7
CASRRQGGTRMANEKLFF	TGTGCCAGCAGGAGACAGGGAGGGACTAGGATGGCTAATGAAAAACTGTTTTTT	TRBD1	NA	TRBV5-5	TRBJ1-4
CASSAGAAGKFSEQFF	TGTGCCAGCAGCGCCGGGGCAGCGGGGAAATTTTCTGAGCAGTTCTTC	TRBD2	NA	TRBV11-2	TRBJ2-1
CASSSGTGDGYTF	TGCGCCAGCAGCTCAGGGACAGGGGATGGCTACACCTTC	TRBD1	many	TRBV5-1	TRBJ1-2
CASSLDPPGAGYGYTF	TGTGCCAGCAGCTTAGACCCACCGGGGGCGGGCTATGGCTACACCTTC	NA	NA	TRBV7-2	TRBJ1-2
CASSSGWTQYF	TGTGCCAGCAGCTCGGGGTGGACGCAGTATTTT	NA	many	TRBV6-1	TRBJ2-3
CASSFIQGMNEKLFF	TGTGCCAGCAGCTTCATTCAGGGTATGAATGAAAAACTGTTTTTT	NA	NA	TRBV5-6	TRBJ1-4
CASSSPNDRSEAFF	TGTGCCAGCAGTTCCCCGAATGACAGATCTGAAGCTTTCTTT	NA	many	TRBV27	TRBJ1-1
CASRQGANYGYTF	TGTGCCAGCAGACAGGGGGCGAACTATGGCTACACCTTC	TRBD1	many	TRBV7-2	TRBJ1-2
CASSPGGSGTMNTEAFF	TGTGCCAGCAGTCCTGGGGGGTCAGGGACCATGAACACTGAAGCTTTCTTT	NA	many	TRBV6-6	TRBJ1-1
CATSRDTRTASYEQYF	TGTGCCACCAGCAGAGATACCCGGACAGCCTCCTACGAGCAGTACTTC	NA	many	TRBV15	TRBJ2-7
CASSPRDRGEAFF	TGTGCCAGCAGTCCCCGGGACAGGGGTGAAGCTTTCTTT	TRBD1	many	TRBV7-9	TRBJ1-1
CSAASQGLLNSPLHF	TGCAGTGCCGCGTCACAGGGGCTCCTCAATTCACCCCTCCACTTT	TRBD1	NA	TRBV20-1	TRBJ1-6
CASNDQAGELFF	TGTGCCAGCAACGATCAGGCCGGGGAGCTGTTTTTT	NA	NA	TRBV7-9	TRBJ2-2
CASSLGQGGTEQYF	TGTGCCAGCAGCTTGGGCCAGGGTGGGACCGAGCAGTACTTC	NA	NA	TRBV5-4	TRBJ2-7
CASSQGANLQETQYF	TGTGCCAGCAGCCAAGGCGCTAACCTCCAAGAGACCCAGTACTTC	NA	NA	TRBV3-1	TRBJ2-5
CATSDSRQGSTEAFF	TGTGCCACCAGTGATTCCAGACAGGGAAGCACTGAAGCTTTCTTT	TRBD1	many	TRBV24-1	TRBJ1-1
CASSADRSNTEAFF	TGTGCCAGCAGCGCGGACAGATCGAACACTGAAGCTTTCTTT	NA	few	TRBV7-2	TRBJ1-1
CASSRSDIYNEQFF	TGTGCCAGTAGCCGAAGCGACATATACAATGAGCAGTTCTTC	NA	NA	TRBV19	TRBJ2-1
CASSQDLYGRETQYF	TGTGCCAGCAGCCAAGATCTGTATGGAAGGGAGACCCAGTACTTC	NA	many	TRBV4-2	TRBJ2-5
CASSESGYGGTDTQYF	TGTGCCAGCAGTGAATCAGGGTATGGGGGCACAGATACGCAGTATTTT	NA	few	TRBV2	TRBJ2-3
CSARDTGTSGQFF	TGCAGTGCTAGAGACACCGGGACTAGCGGGCAGTTCTTC	TRBD2	NA	TRBV20-1	TRBJ2-1
CSASLASDTQYF	TGCAGTGCTAGTCTAGCATCCGATACGCAGTATTTT	NA	many	TRBV20-1	TRBJ2-3
CASSHNRVSGNTIYF	TGTGCCAGCAGTCACAACAGGGTCTCCGGAAACACCATATATTTT	NA	many	TRBV6-5	TRBJ1-3
CASSLDRGTNIQYF	TGTGCCAGCAGCTTAGACAGGGGTACTAACATTCAGTACTTC	TRBD1	many	TRBV7-2	TRBJ2-4
CASSVLGSIKGNEQFF	TGTGCCAGCAGCGTACTAGGTAGTATCAAGGGGAATGAGCAGTTCTTC	NA	many	TRBV7-6	TRBJ2-1
CASSYLRDRGRVDNYGYTF	TGTGCCAGCAGTTACTTGCGGGACAGGGGGCGGGTAGATAACTATGGCTACACCTTC	TRBD1	many	TRBV6-6	TRBJ1-2
CSVPGGSGANVLTF	TGCAGCGTTCCTGGTGGCTCTGGGGCCAACGTCCTGACTTTC	NA	few	TRBV29-1	TRBJ2-6
CASSPTGRGTQYF	TGTGCCAGCAGCCCCACTGGGAGAGGGACCCAGTACTTC	NA	many	TRBV7-2	TRBJ2-5
CAISEGHDSSGANVLTF	TGTGCCATCAGTGAAGGACATGATAGCTCTGGGGCCAACGTCCTGACTTTC	NA	few	TRBV10-3	TRBJ2-6
CASSYEGQGGRNTQYF	TGTGCCAGCAGCTACGAGGGACAGGGAGGAAGGAATACGCAGTATTTT	TRBD1	few	TRBV6-1	TRBJ2-3